The 9 T cell receptor beta chains listed next were all sequenced from one sample in a study of T cell responses to AZD1222 COVID-19 vaccine. Method: immunoSEQ multiplex PCR; TCRdb's copy keeps in-frame clones and lacks some. The data contain about 140,000 clones, about 92% of them singletons. The source was peripheral blood, collected on day 0 of MenACWY control vaccination. Receptors originate from an adult in good health.

The V gene is TRBV6-2 or TRBV6-3, the J gene TRBJ2-7; D remains unclear. Trimming took off 0 bases at V and 3 bases at J, with 9 bases between the two ends. The germline V gene encodes CDR1 MNHEY and CDR2 SVGEGT. This CDR3 spans 14 amino acids. As DNA, the CDR3 is TGTGCCAGCAGTTACTCGAGCGCGGACTACGAGCAGTACTTC. Its translation is CASSYSSADYEQYF.

The chain employs TRBV28 and TRBJ1-1; 7 nucleotides agree with TRBD1. Looked up from germline, CDR1 is MDHEN and CDR2 is SYDVKM. V trimming: 3 bases; J trimming: 7 bases; junction bases outside the gene matches: 8. This CDR3 region has 14 residues. CDR3 sequence (DNA): TGTGCCAGCAGTTTGTTCCTCACAGGGGTTGAAGCTTTCTTT. Amino acids: CASSLFLTGVEAFF.

This chain links TRBV6-1 with TRBJ2-5; D could derive from TRBD1 or TRBD2 (5 bases each). Germline CDR1 reads MNHNS; CDR2 reads SASEGT. CDR3 size: 15 residues. Trimming pared 1 base from V and 5 bases from J, leaving 14 bases between. CDR3 protein: CASSEEVGVGETQYF. The CDR3 DNA sequence: TGTGCCAGCAGTGAAGAAGTGGGGGTAGGGGAGACCCAGTACTTC.

The chain is built from TRBV6-1 and TRBJ2-7; D remains unclear. This CDR3 comprises 12 residues. CDR1 MNHNS and CDR2 SASEGT come from the germline V gene. V dropped 2 bases and J dropped 8 bases, with 10 bases sitting between them. CDR3 nucleotides: TGTGCCAGCAGTGAACCCCCCGGCCAGCAGTACTTC. It codes for CASSEPPGQQYF.

This clone was counted between two and nine times. The V and J genes are TRBV4-1 and TRBJ1-2; tentatively, D is TRBD1 (6 bases). CDR1 MGHRA and CDR2 YSYEKL come from the germline V gene. V lost 1 base, J lost 4 bases, and 13 bases lay in between. This CDR3 region has 15 residues. CDR3 sequence reads: CASSQAPGHRYGYTF. CDR3 sequence (DNA): TGCGCCAGCAGCCAAGCCCCGGGACACCGCTATGGCTACACCTTC.

This chain connects TRBV6-2 or TRBV6-3 to TRBJ1-1; 7 nucleotides line up with TRBD1. Losses at the gene ends were 5 bases for V and 5 bases for J; bases not matched to a gene: 8. CDR1 and CDR2 (germline): MNHEY, SVGEGT. The CDR3 spans 14 residues. The CDR3 here is CASSLYRGGTEAFF. The CDR3 bases are TGTGCCAGCAGTCTCTACAGGGGCGGTACTGAAGCTTTCTTT.

The V call is TRBV12-3 or TRBV12-4, the J call TRBJ1-4; unclear D gene. The CDR3 covers 12 residues. The V and J ends lost 7 bases and 7 bases respectively, with 10 bases between them. The CDR3 DNA reads TGTGCCAGCACCGAAAGCGGTGAAAAACTGTTTTTT. Encoded protein: CASTESGEKLFF.

The chain has TRBV2 and TRBJ2-7, with a tentative D call TRBD1 (6 bases). The CDR3 is made up of 14 amino acids. V was trimmed by 9 bases and J by 2 bases, leaving 17 bases between them. Germline V gives CDR1 SNHLY, CDR2 FYNNEI. This chain's CDR3 is CASGRDTLAYEQYF. The DNA for the CDR3 is TGTGCCAGTGGCCGGGACACCCTCGCCTACGAGCAGTACTTC.

This sequence joins TRBV4-3 and TRBJ1-2; D remains ambiguous. Deletions cut 0 bases from V and 0 bases from J, with 11 bases between. Germline CDR1 is LGHNA and CDR2 is YSLEER. The CDR3 contains 16 residues. The CDR3 DNA follows: TGCGCCAGCAGCCAAGATCTTAACAGAGCTAACTATGGCTACACCTTC. It codes for CASSQDLNRANYGYTF.